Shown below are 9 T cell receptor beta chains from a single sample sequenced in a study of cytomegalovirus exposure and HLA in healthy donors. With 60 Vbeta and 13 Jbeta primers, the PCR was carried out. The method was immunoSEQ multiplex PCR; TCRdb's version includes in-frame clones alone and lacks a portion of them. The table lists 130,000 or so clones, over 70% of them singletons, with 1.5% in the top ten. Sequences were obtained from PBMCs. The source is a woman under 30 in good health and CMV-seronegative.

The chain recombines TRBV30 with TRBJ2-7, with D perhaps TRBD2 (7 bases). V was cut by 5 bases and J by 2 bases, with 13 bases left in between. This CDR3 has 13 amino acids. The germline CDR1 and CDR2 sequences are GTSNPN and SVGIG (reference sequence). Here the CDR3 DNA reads TGTGCCTGGGCTCGGGGGGCAACCTACGAGCAGTACTTC. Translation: CAWARGATYEQYF. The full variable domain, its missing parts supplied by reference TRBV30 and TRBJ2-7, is SQTIHQWPATLVQPVGSPLSLECTVEGTSNPNLYWYRQAAGRGLQLLFYSVGIGQISSEVPQNLSASRPQDRQFILSSKKLLLSDSGFYLCAWARGATYEQYFGPGTRLTVT.

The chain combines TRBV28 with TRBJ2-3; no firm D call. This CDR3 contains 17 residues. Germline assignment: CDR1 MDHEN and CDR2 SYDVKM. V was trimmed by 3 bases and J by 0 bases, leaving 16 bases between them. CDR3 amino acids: CASSFFASISSTDTQYF. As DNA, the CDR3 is TGTGCCAGCAGTTTTTTTGCGAGCATTTCTAGCACAGATACGCAGTATTTT.

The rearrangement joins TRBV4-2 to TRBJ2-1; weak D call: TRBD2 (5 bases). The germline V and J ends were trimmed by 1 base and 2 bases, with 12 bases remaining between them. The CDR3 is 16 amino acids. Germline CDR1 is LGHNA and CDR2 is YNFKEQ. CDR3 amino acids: CASSQGSRAAYNEQFF. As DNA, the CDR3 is TGTGCCAGCAGCCAAGGGAGCAGAGCGGCCTACAATGAGCAGTTCTTC.

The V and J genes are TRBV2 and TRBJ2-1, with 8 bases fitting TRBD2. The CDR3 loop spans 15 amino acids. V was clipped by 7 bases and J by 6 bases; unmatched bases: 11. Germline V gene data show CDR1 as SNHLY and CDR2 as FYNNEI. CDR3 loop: CASTRTSRLGNEQFF. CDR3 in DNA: TGTGCCAGCACACGGACTAGCCGGCTGGGCAATGAGCAGTTCTTC.

The CDR3 spells CASSPRLLDEQFF. The CDR3 region has the DNA TGTGCCAGCAGTCCTCGACTCCTTGATGAGCAGTTCTTC. This rearrangement joins TRBV25-1 to TRBJ2-1; unclear D gene. Trimming removed 5 bases at V and 8 bases at J, with 13 bases between. CDR3 length: 13 amino acids. The germline CDR1 and CDR2 sequences are MGHDK and SYGVNS.

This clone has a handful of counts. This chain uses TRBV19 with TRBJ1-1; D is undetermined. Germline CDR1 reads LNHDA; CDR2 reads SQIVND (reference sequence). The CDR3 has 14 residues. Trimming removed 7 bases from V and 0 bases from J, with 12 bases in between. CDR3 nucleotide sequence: TGTGCCAGTATGGAGGGTCCCCTGAACACTGAAGCTTTCTTT. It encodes CASMEGPLNTEAFF.

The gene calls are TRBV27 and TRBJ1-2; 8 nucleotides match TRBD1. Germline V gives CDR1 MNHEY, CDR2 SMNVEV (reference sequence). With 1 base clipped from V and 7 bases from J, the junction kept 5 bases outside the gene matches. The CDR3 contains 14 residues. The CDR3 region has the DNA TGTGCCAGCAGTTTATTCGGCAGGGGGCTTGGCTACACCTTC. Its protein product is CASSLFGRGLGYTF.

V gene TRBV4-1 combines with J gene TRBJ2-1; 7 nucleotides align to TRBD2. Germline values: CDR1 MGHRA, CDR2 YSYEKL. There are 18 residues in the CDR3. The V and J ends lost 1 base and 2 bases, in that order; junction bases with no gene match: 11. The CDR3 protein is CASSQGIGEGPPYNEQFF. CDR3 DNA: TGCGCCAGCAGCCAAGGAATAGGGGAGGGCCCCCCCTACAATGAGCAGTTCTTC.

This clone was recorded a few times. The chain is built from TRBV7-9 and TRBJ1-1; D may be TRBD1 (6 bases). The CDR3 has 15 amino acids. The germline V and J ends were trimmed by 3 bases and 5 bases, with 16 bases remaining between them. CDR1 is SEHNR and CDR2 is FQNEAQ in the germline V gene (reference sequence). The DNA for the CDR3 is TGTGCCAGCAGCTTGTTCCAGGGGTCGGAGACTGAAGCTTTCTTT. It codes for CASSLFQGSETEAFF.